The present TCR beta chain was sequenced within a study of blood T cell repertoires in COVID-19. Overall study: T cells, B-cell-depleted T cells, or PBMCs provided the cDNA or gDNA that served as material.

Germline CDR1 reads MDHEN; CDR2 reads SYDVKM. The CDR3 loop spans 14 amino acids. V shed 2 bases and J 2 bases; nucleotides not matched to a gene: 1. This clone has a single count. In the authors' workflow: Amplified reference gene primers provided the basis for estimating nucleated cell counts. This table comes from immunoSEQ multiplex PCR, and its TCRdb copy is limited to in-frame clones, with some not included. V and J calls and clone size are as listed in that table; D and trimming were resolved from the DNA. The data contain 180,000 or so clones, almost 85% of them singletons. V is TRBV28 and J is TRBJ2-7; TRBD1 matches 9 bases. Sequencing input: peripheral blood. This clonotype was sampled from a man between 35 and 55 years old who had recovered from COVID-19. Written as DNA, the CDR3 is TGTGCCAGCAGTTTAAACAGGGGGCCCTACGAGCAGTACTTC. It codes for CASSLNRGPYEQYF. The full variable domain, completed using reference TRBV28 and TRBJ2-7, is DVKVTQSSRYLVKRTGEKVFLECVQDMDHENMFWYRQDPGLGLRLIYFSYDVKMKEKGDIPEGYSVSREKKERFSLILESASTNQTSMYLCASSLNRGPYEQYFGPGTRLTVT.